A selection of T cell receptor beta chains follows, all from one sample in a study of cytomegalovirus exposure and HLA in healthy donors. The assay was immunoSEQ multiplex PCR, and TCRdb's table has in-frame clones only and misses some. The sample has roughly 160,000 clones, 75% seen once. Sequences were obtained from PBMCs. Every receptor here comes from a female donor in good health and CMV-seronegative. Each CDR3 is given without its conserved first and last residue. The order of the fields is CDR3 length, V gene, J gene, D gene, CDR3 protein. The D gene is left open where the match is weak.

>14|TRBV4-1|TRBJ2-2|TRBD2
ASSPIAGVGTGELF
>14|TRBV18|TRBJ2-2|NA
ASSPTTGSGTGELF
>13|TRBV5-1|TRBJ1-2|NA
ASSLGSRQNYGYT
>12|TRBV2|TRBJ2-5|TRBD2
ASSPTSGGETQY
>13|TRBV6-6|TRBJ1-5|NA
ASSYDGGINQPQH
>13|TRBV10-2|TRBJ2-7|NA
ASKGVGASINEQY
>13|TRBV7-2|TRBJ2-5|TRBD1
ASSLEGQGYRAQY
>14|TRBV4-1|TRBJ2-5|TRBD2
ASSQRLAGAQETQY
>14|TRBV19|TRBJ2-7|NA
ASSSGGGALSYEQY
>10|TRBV28|TRBJ2-7|NA
ASSTGPYEQY
>11|TRBV5-4|TRBJ2-7|NA
ASSPSGYIEQY
>12|TRBV4-3|TRBJ2-4|TRBD2
ASSQVDSGGIQY
>11|TRBV7-6|TRBJ2-7|TRBD1
ASSLAGTDEQY
>13|TRBV14|TRBJ2-2|TRBD1
ASSQGQGLTGELF
>14|TRBV11-2|TRBJ1-1|TRBD1
ASSLIPRTGGTEAF
>10|TRBV27|TRBJ2-1|NA
ASSPRGGEQF